These 8 T cell receptor beta chains came from one sample sequenced in a study of blood T cell repertoires in COVID-19. TCRdb's table, derived via immunoSEQ multiplex PCR, lists solely in-frame clones and lacks some. Among roughly 100,000 clones listed, roughly 87% were seen once. Material for sequencing was peripheral blood. The receptors here all came from a human donor in a cohort sampled during active COVID-19.

The rearrangement joins TRBV19 to TRBJ1-5, with D tentatively TRBD1 (6 bases). The CDR3 runs to 15 residues. With 7 bases removed from V and 0 bases from J, the gap between germline ends came to 13 bases. Germline assignment: CDR1 LNHDA and CDR2 SQIVND (reference sequence). The CDR3 region has the DNA TGTGCCAGTACCTTCGGACAGTATAGCAATCAGCCCCAGCATTTT. Translated: CASTFGQYSNQPQHF.

The gene calls are TRBV29-1 and TRBJ2-1; D may be TRBD2 (6 bases). Trimming cost V 3 bases and J 11 bases, with 11 bases left between them. This CDR3 has 11 residues. Germline loops: CDR1 SQVTM, CDR2 ANQGSEA. This chain's CDR3 is CSVDKAGQQFF. The CDR3 bases are TGCAGCGTTGACAAGGCGGGGCAGCAGTTCTTC.

The rearrangement links TRBV30 to TRBJ2-7, with 9 bases matching TRBD2. Germline lookup yields CDR1 GTSNPN and CDR2 SVGIG (reference sequence). This CDR3 has 15 residues. V lost 2 bases and J lost 7; bases outside the gene matches: 12. The CDR3 coding sequence is TGTGCCTGGAGTAGACTAGCGGTATCCCCCAGGGAGCAGTACTTC. The encoded protein is CAWSRLAVSPREQYF.

This chain joins TRBV5-6 and TRBJ2-5, with 9 bases matching TRBD1. The V gene's germline CDR1 is SGHDT and CDR2 YYEEEE. Trimming removed 1 base from V and 5 bases from J; junction bases left unmatched: 6. CDR3 length: 15 amino acids. CDR3 sequence (DNA): TGTGCCAGCAGCTTGCCGGGGACAGGGTTGGAGACCCAGTACTTC. Encoded protein: CASSLPGTGLETQYF. Based on the CDR3 plus reference TRBV5-6 and TRBJ2-5, the full variable domain is DAGVTQSPTHLIKTRGQQVTLRCSPKSGHDTVSWYQQALGQGPQFIFQYYEEEERQRGNFPDRFSGHQFPNYSSELNVNALLLGDSALYLCASSLPGTGLETQYFGPGTRLLVL.

The chain uses TRBV7-2 and TRBJ2-3; no reliable D call. Trimming shortened V by 6 bases and J by 1 base, and 14 bases separated the two germline ends. This CDR3 contains 15 residues. From germline, CDR1 is SGHTA and CDR2 FQGNSA. CDR3 in DNA: TGTGCCAGCAGTCGTCTTGGCCTTGGCACAGATACGCAGTATTTT. It yields the protein CASSRLGLGTDTQYF.

The chain recombines TRBV5-4 with TRBJ1-2; D possibly corresponds to TRBD1 (5 bases). V was trimmed by 4 bases and J by 3 bases, leaving 16 bases between them. The germline gives CDR1 SGHNT, CDR2 YYREEE (reference sequence). CDR3 length equals 15 residues. CDR3 loop: CASSRTFGRDYGYTF. The CDR3 bases are TGTGCCAGCAGCCGGACATTCGGCAGGGACTATGGCTACACCTTC. The variable domain in full, with the rest retrieved from reference TRBV5-4 and TRBJ1-2, is ETGVTQSPTHLIKTRGQQVTLRCSSQSGHNTVSWYQQALGQGPQFIFQYYREEENGRGNFPPRFSGLQFPNYSSELNVNALELDDSALYLCASSRTFGRDYGYTFGSGTRLTVV.

The chain joins TRBV10-3 to TRBJ2-1; TRBD2 agrees at 7 bases. Germline V CDR1 and CDR2: ENHRY, SYGVKD. The CDR3 is made up of 17 amino acids. The V segment lost 6 bases and the J segment 10 bases; nucleotides outside the gene matches: 21. Here the CDR3 reads CAIREPFAGESREEQFF. The CDR3 DNA follows: TGTGCCATCAGGGAACCATTCGCGGGAGAATCCAGAGAGGAGCAGTTCTTC.

The V gene is TRBV28, the J gene TRBJ2-3, with TRBD1 as a possible D gene (5 bases). This CDR3 comprises 12 residues. Trimming took 4 bases from V and 7 from J, leaving 9 bases between them. CDR1 and CDR2 from the germline V gene are MDHEN and SYDVKM. The CDR3 sequence is CASSSTGNTQYF. DNA of the CDR3: TGTGCCAGCAGTTCAACAGGAAATACGCAGTATTTT.